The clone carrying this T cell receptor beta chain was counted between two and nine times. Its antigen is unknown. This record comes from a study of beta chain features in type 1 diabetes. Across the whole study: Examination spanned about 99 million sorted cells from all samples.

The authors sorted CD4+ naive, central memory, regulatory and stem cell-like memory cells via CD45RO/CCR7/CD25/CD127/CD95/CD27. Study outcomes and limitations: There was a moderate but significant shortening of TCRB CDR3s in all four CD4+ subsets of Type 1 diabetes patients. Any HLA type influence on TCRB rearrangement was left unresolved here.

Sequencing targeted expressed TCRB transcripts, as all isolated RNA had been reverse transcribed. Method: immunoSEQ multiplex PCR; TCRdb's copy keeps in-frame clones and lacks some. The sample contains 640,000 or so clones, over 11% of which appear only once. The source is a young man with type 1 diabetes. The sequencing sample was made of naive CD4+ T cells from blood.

The DNA of the CDR3 is TGTGCCTGGAGTCGAACAGGGCGAAGCAATCAGCCCCAGCATTTT. This translates into CAWSRTGRSNQPQHF. This rearrangement joins TRBV30 to TRBJ1-5; D may be TRBD1 (6 bases). CDR1 and CDR2 (germline): GTSNPN, SVGIG (reference sequence). This CDR3 contains 15 residues. V was cut by 2 bases and J by 1 base, with 12 bases left in between.